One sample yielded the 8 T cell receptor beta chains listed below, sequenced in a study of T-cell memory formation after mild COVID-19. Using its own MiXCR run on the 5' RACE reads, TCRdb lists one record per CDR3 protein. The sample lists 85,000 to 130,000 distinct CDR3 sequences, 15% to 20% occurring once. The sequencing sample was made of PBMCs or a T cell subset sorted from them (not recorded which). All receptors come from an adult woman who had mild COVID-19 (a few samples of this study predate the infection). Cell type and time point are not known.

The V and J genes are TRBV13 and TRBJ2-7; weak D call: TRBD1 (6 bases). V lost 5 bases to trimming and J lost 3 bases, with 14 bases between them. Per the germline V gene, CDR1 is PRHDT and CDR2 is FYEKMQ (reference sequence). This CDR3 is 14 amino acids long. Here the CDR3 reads CASSLGTSYYEQYF. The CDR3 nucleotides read TGTGCCAGCAGCCTCGGGACATCTTACTACGAGCAGTACTTC.

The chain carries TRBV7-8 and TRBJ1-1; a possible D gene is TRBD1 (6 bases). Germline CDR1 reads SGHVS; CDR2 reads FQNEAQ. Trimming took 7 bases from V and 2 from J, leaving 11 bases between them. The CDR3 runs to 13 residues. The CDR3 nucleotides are TGTGCCAGCATCCAAGGGACAAACACTGAAGCTTTCTTT. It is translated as CASIQGTNTEAFF.

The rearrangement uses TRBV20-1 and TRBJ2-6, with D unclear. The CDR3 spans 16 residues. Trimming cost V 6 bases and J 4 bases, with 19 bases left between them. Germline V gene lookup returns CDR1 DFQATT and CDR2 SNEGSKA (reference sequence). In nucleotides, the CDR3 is TGCAGTGCCACCAAGGCCCTCCTACCCGGGGCCAACGTCCTGACTTTC. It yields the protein CSATKALLPGANVLTF.

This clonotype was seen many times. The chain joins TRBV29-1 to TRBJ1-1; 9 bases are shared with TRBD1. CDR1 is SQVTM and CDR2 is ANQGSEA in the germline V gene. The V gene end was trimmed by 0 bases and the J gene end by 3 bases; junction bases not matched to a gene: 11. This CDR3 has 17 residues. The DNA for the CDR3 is TGCAGCGTTGAAGATATTGGGACAGGGTCTTCGGACACTGAAGCTTTCTTT. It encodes CSVEDIGTGSSDTEAFF.

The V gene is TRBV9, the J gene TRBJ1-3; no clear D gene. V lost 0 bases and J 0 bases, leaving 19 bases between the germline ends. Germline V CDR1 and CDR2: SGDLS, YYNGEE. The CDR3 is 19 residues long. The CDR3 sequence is CASSVGEAYLLHSGNTIYF. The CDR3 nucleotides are TGTGCCAGCAGCGTAGGTGAAGCCTATCTTTTACACTCTGGAAACACCATATATTTT.

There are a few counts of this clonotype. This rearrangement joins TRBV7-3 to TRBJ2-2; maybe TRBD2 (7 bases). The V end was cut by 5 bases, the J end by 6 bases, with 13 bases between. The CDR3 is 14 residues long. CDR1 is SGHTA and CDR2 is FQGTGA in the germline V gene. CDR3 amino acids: CASSGVGGAGELFF. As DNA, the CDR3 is TGTGCCAGCAGCGGTGTAGGGGGGGCCGGGGAGCTGTTTTTT. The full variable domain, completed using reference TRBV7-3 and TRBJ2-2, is GAGVSQTPSNKVTEKGKYVELRCDPISGHTALYWYRQSLGQGPEFLIYFQGTGAADDSGLPNDRFFAVRPEGSVSTLKIQRTERGDSAVYLCASSGVGGAGELFFGEGSRLTVL.

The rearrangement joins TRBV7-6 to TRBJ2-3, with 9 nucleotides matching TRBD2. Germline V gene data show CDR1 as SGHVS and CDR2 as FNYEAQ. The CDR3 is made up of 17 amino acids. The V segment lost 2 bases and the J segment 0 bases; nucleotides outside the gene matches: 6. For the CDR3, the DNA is TGTGCCAGCAGCTTACGGGCTAGCGGGACTAGCACAGATACGCAGTATTTT. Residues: CASSLRASGTSTDTQYF. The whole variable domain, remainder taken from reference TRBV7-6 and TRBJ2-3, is GAGVSQSPRYKVTKRGQDVALRCDPISGHVSLYWYRQALGQGPEFLTYFNYEAQQDKSGLPNDRFSAERPEGSISTLTIQRTEQRDSAMYRCASSLRASGTSTDTQYFGPGTRLTVL.

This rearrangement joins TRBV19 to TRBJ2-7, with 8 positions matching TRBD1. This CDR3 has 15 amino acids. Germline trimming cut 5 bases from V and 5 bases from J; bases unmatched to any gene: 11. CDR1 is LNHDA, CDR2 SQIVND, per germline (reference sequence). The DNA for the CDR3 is TGTGCCAGTAGTCCGTACGGACAGGGCCGAGACGAGCAGTACTTC. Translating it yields CASSPYGQGRDEQYF.